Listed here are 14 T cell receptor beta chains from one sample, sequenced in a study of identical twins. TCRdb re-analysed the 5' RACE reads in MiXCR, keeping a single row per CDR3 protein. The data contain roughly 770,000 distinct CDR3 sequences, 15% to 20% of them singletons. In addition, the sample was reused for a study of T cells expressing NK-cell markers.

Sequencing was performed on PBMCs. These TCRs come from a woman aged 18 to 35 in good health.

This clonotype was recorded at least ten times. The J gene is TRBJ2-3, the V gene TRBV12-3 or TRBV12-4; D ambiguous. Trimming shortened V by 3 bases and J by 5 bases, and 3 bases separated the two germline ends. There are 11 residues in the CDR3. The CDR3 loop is CASSFRDTQYF. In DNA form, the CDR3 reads TGTGCCAGCAGTTTCCGAGATACGCAGTATTTT.

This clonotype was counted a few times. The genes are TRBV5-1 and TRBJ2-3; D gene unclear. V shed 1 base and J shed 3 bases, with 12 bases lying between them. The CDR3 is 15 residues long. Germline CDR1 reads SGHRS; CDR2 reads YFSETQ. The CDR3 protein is CASSLQALPTDTQYF. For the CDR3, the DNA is TGCGCCAGCAGCTTGCAGGCGCTACCTACAGATACGCAGTATTTT. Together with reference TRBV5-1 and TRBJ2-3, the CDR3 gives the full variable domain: KAGVTQTPRYLIKTRGQQVTLSCSPISGHRSVSWYQQTPGQGLQFLFEYFSETQRNKGNFPGRFSGRQFSNSRSEMNVSTLELGDSALYLCASSLQALPTDTQYFGPGTRLTVL.

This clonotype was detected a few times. CDR3 sequence: CASSSRGRVAGGPGTQYF. As DNA, the CDR3 is TGTGCCAGCAGCTCAAGGGGTCGGGTAGCGGGAGGGCCAGGGACCCAGTACTTC. This chain links TRBV11-2 with TRBJ2-5; TRBD2 aligns across 11 bases. In germline, CDR1 is SGHAT, CDR2 FQNNGV. This CDR3 has 18 residues. The ends lost 4 bases at V and 7 bases at J; junction bases unmatched: 17.

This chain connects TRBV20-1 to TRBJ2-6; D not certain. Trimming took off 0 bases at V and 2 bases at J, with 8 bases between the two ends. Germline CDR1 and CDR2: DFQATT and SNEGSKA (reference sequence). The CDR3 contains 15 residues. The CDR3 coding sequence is TGCAGTGCTAGAGATCCCGCCCCTGGGGCCAACGTCCTGACTTTC. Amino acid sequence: CSARDPAPGANVLTF.

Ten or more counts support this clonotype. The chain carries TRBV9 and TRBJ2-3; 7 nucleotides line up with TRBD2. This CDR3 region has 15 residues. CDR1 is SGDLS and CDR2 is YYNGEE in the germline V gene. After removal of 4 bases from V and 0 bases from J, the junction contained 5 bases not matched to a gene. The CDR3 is CASSLGGLSTDTQYF. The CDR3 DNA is TGTGCCAGCAGCCTCGGGGGACTAAGCACAGATACGCAGTATTTT.

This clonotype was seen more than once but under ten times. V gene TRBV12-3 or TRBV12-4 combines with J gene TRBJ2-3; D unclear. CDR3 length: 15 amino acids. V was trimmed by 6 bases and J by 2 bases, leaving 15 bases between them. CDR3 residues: CASSFSTGYTDTQYF. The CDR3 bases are TGTGCCAGCAGCTTCTCGACGGGTTACACAGATACGCAGTATTTT.

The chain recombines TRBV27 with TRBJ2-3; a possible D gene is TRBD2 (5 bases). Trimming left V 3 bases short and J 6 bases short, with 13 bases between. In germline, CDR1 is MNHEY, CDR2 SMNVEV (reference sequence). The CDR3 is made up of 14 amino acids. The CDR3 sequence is CASSFRGWIDTQYF. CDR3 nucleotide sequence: TGTGCCAGCAGTTTTCGGGGATGGATCGATACGCAGTATTTT.

CDR3 in DNA: TGTGCCAGCAGCGTAATTCTGAATTCACCCCTCCACTTT. Translating it yields CASSVILNSPLHF. V is TRBV9 and J is TRBJ1-6, with no clear D. The CDR3 loop spans 13 amino acids. The V gene's germline CDR1 is SGDLS and CDR2 YYNGEE. V lost 1 base and J 7 bases, leaving 6 bases between the germline ends.

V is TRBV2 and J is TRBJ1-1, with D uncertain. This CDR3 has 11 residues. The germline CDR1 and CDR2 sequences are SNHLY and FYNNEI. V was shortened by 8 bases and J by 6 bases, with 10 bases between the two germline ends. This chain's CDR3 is CASLRDAEAFF. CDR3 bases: TGTGCCAGCCTTCGAGACGCTGAAGCTTTCTTT.

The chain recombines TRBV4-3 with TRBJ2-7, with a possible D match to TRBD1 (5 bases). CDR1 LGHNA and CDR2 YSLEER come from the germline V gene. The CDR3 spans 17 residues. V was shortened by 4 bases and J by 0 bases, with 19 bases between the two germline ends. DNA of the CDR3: TGCGCCAGCAGCCCTGCCGCCAAGCAGGGTAGCTCCTACGAGCAGTACTTC. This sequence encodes CASSPAAKQGSSYEQYF.

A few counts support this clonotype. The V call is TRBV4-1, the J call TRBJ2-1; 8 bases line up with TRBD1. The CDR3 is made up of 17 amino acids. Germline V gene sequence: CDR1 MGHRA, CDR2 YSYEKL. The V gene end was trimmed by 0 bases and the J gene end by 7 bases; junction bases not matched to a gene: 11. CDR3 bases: TGCGCCAGCAGCCAAGATTCCCGGACAGGGATGGGGAATGAGCAGTTCTTC. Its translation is CASSQDSRTGMGNEQFF.

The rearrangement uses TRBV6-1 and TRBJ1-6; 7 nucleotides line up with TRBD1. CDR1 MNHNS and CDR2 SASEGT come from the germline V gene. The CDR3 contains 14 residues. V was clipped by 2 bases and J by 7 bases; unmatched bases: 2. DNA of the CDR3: TGTGCCAGCAGTGAACACAGGGGAAATTCACCCCTCCACTTT. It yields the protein CASSEHRGNSPLHF.

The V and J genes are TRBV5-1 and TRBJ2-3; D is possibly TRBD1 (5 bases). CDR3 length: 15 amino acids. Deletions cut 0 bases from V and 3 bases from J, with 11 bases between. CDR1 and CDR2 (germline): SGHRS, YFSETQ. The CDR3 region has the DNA TGCGCCAGCAGCTTGGCAGGGTATAGGACAGATACGCAGTATTTT. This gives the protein CASSLAGYRTDTQYF.

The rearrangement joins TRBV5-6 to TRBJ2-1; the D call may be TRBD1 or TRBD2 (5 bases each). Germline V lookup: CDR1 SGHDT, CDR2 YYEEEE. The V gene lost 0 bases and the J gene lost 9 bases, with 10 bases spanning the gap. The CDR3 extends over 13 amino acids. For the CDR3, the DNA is TGTGCCAGCAGCTTGGAGGGTGGGGGTGAGCAGTTCTTC. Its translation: CASSLEGGGEQFF.